These 29 T cell receptor beta chains share one sample of origin, sequenced in a study of cytomegalovirus exposure and HLA in healthy donors (dated by TCRdb to between 2016 and 2019). The receptor library was made with the immunoSEQ multiplex PCR assay. For the multiplex PCR, a mixture combining 60 forward primers for TCR Vbeta segments and 13 reverse primers for TCR Jbeta segments was used. The source is immuneACCESS, and TCRdb retained only in-frame sequences with V and J called. Part of the clones is not carried over; for the studies checked, unresolved V genes explain less than half of this, and the remainder is unexplained. This sample's clone table shows 75,000 to 95,000 clones. Jointly, the top ten make up 1.3% to 1.5% of the sample. The sequencing sample was made of PBMCs. All receptors derive from a woman aged 55-75 years in good health and CMV-seronegative.

The V gene is TRBV10-3, the J gene TRBJ2-6; maybe TRBD2 (5 bases). V was pared by 10 bases and J by 0 bases, with 10 bases between. Germline V CDR1 and CDR2: ENHRY, SYGVKD. The CDR3 spans 14 residues. The CDR3 reads CATSADSGANVLTF. The CDR3 region has the DNA TGTGCCACCTCAGCGGACTCTGGGGCCAACGTCCTGACTTTC.

The chain couples TRBV7-6 to TRBJ2-1; 11 bases are a match to TRBD2. CDR1 is SGHVS and CDR2 is FNYEAQ in the germline V gene. The CDR3 sequence is 17 residues long. The V segment lost 0 bases and the J segment 7 bases; nucleotides outside the gene matches: 8. CDR3 sequence reads: CASSLAPGSGRENEQFF. DNA of the CDR3: TGTGCCAGCAGCTTAGCGCCGGGTAGCGGGAGGGAGAATGAGCAGTTCTTC.

The chain combines TRBV28 with TRBJ2-7; 12 nucleotides align to TRBD1. The junction had 17 bases not matched to a gene; V was cut back by 5 bases and J by 3 bases. This CDR3 region has 19 residues. CDR1 MDHEN and CDR2 SYDVKM come from the germline V gene. The CDR3 spells CASSTQPGSGTGGLYEQYF. The DNA for the CDR3 is TGTGCCAGCAGTACCCAACCCGGTTCCGGGACAGGGGGCCTCTACGAGCAGTACTTC. Supplemented by reference TRBV28 and TRBJ2-7, the full variable domain reads DVKVTQSSRYLVKRTGEKVFLECVQDMDHENMFWYRQDPGLGLRLIYFSYDVKMKEKGDIPEGYSVSREKKERFSLILESASTNQTSMYLCASSTQPGSGTGGLYEQYFGPGTRLTVT.

The chain couples TRBV28 to TRBJ1-2; D might be TRBD1 (5 bases). CDR1 MDHEN and CDR2 SYDVKM come from the germline V gene. The ends were cut back, 3 bases at V and 8 bases at J, with 22 bases in the middle. The CDR3 is made up of 16 amino acids. The CDR3 loop is CASSFAAGTPRGGYTF. The CDR3 region has the DNA TGTGCCAGCAGTTTCGCGGCCGGGACCCCGCGGGGCGGCTACACCTTC.

This chain connects TRBV13 to TRBJ2-7; 10 bases align to TRBD2. The V and J ends lost 4 bases and 5 bases, in that order; junction bases with no gene match: 8. CDR1 is PRHDT and CDR2 is FYEKMQ in the germline V gene (reference sequence). The CDR3 loop spans 15 amino acids. CDR3 sequence: CASSSLAGLVHEQYF. CDR3 DNA sequence: TGTGCCAGCAGCTCACTAGCGGGACTTGTCCACGAGCAGTACTTC.

The chain recombines TRBV5-6 with TRBJ2-1, with TRBD2 matching 10 bases. Germline assignment: CDR1 SGHDT and CDR2 YYEEEE. After removal of 4 bases from V and 12 bases from J, the junction contained 7 bases not matched to a gene. The CDR3 has 13 amino acids. The CDR3 coding sequence is TGTGCCAGCAGCCCCTCGACTAGCGGGCCGCAGTTCTTC. It specifies CASSPSTSGPQFF.

The rearrangement uses TRBV2 and TRBJ2-7; D is unresolved. Between the trimmed V and J ends, which lost 6 bases and 2 bases, there was a span of 17 bases. The length of the CDR3 is 15 residues. CDR1 SNHLY and CDR2 FYNNEI come from the germline V gene. CDR3 region: CASSARNTATYEQYF. The CDR3 DNA reads as TGTGCCAGCAGCGCCCGAAACACAGCCACCTACGAGCAGTACTTC.

A remark on this clone: The CDR3 does not close with the conserved phenylalanine or tryptophan, likely indicating a read error. The gene calls are TRBV10-3 and TRBJ2-7; unclear D gene. Germline loops: CDR1 ENHRY, CDR2 SYGVKD. V was trimmed by 7 bases and J by 0 bases, leaving 13 bases between them. This CDR3 contains 14 residues. CDR3 loop: CAINSPTDSYEQYL. CDR3 nucleotides: TGTGCCATCAATTCCCCGACGGACTCCTACGAGCAGTACCTC.

The rearrangement joins TRBV2 to TRBJ2-7; 10 nucleotides line up with TRBD2. CDR1 and CDR2 (germline): SNHLY, FYNNEI. This CDR3 contains 12 residues. The ends lost 10 bases at V and 3 bases at J; junction bases unmatched: 3. CDR3 coding DNA: TGTGCCATGGCTAGCGGGGGCTACGAGCAGTACTTC. Its protein is CAMASGGYEQYF. The entire variable domain, with the rest obtained from reference TRBV2 and TRBJ2-7, is as follows: EPEVTQTPSHQVTQMGQEVILRCVPISNHLYFYWYRQILGQKVEFLVSFYNNEISEKSEIFDDQFSVERPDGSNFTLKIRSTKLEDSAMYFCAMASGGYEQYFGPGTRLTVT.

This chain uses TRBV4-2 with TRBJ1-2; D is ambiguous. This CDR3 contains 14 residues. The V and J ends lost 0 bases and 1 base respectively, with 6 bases between them. Germline V lookup: CDR1 LGHNA, CDR2 YNFKEQ. CDR3 amino acids: CASSQDPVNYGYTF. Written as DNA, the CDR3 is TGTGCCAGCAGCCAAGATCCGGTTAACTATGGCTACACCTTC.

This chain links TRBV28 with TRBJ2-2, with 7 positions matching TRBD2. This CDR3 has 16 residues. The V segment lost 5 bases and the J segment 3 bases; nucleotides outside the gene matches: 9. The V gene's germline CDR1 is MDHEN and CDR2 SYDVKM. The CDR3 sequence: CASSSGAAEDTGELFF. For the CDR3, the DNA is TGTGCCAGCAGTAGCGGGGCAGCGGAGGACACCGGGGAGCTGTTTTTT.

V usage is TRBV9 and J usage is TRBJ2-7, with D perhaps matching TRBD2 (7 bases). The ends were cut back, 0 bases at V and 9 bases at J, with 22 bases in the middle. Germline values: CDR1 SGDLS, CDR2 YYNGEE. The length of the CDR3 is 16 residues. CDR3 in DNA: TGTGCCAGCAGCGTAGAGGGGGGGGTGGCTCTCCAGGGGCAGTACTTC. This codes for CASSVEGGVALQGQYF.

The CDR3 is CASSQEDRGFDEQYF. The CDR3 DNA is TGTGCCAGCAGCCAAGAGGACAGGGGGTTCGACGAGCAGTACTTC. This chain connects TRBV14 to TRBJ2-7, with 10 bases fitting TRBD1. The CDR3 covers 15 residues. In germline, CDR1 is SGHDN, CDR2 FVKESK. Trimming removed 0 bases from V and 5 bases from J; junction bases left unmatched: 4.

J is TRBJ1-3 and V is TRBV14; no reliable D call. Per the germline V gene, CDR1 is SGHDN and CDR2 is FVKESK. Trimming took 3 bases from V and 2 from J, leaving 11 bases between them. This CDR3 has 15 residues. The CDR3: CASSQARTTGNTIYF. The CDR3 nucleotides read TGTGCCAGCAGCCAGGCACGTACTACTGGAAACACCATATATTTT.

The chain uses TRBV6-1 and TRBJ2-3; the D gene is possibly TRBD1 (5 bases). This CDR3 is 13 amino acids long. Trimming cost V 3 bases and J 5 bases, with 9 bases left between them. CDR1 is MNHNS and CDR2 is SASEGT in the germline V gene. The CDR3 reads CASSDTQVDTQYF. The CDR3 coding sequence is TGTGCCAGCAGTGATACACAGGTAGATACGCAGTATTTT.

This chain uses TRBV11-2 with TRBJ2-1; TRBD2 agrees at 11 bases. CDR3 length: 17 amino acids. Looked up from germline, CDR1 is SGHAT and CDR2 is FQNNGV. Trimming removed 5 bases from V and 4 bases from J; junction bases left unmatched: 10. The DNA for the CDR3 is TGTGCCAGCAGCCCGCAGTATAGCGGGAGGGAGTACAATGAGCAGTTCTTC. As protein: CASSPQYSGREYNEQFF.

The rearrangement uses TRBV18 and TRBJ1-1, with D possibly TRBD1 on 6 matching bases. The CDR3 has 15 amino acids. Trimming pared 5 bases from V and 3 bases from J, leaving 16 bases between. Germline V gene data show CDR1 as KGHSH and CDR2 as LQKENI. The CDR3 DNA reads TGTGCCAGCTCAGAACAGGGATCCAGGGACACTGAAGCTTTCTTT. It is translated as CASSEQGSRDTEAFF.

This rearrangement joins TRBV19 to TRBJ1-1; the D is unclear. The V and J ends lost 1 base and 5 bases respectively, with 8 bases between them. The CDR3 has 13 residues. Germline loops: CDR1 LNHDA, CDR2 SQIVND (reference sequence). The CDR3 DNA sequence: TGTGCCAGTAGTATAGCCGCCAGGACTGAAGCTTTCTTT. It encodes CASSIAARTEAFF.

The chain joins TRBV7-2 to TRBJ2-7; D is possibly TRBD2 (5 bases). Trimming left V 5 bases short and J 5 bases short, with 16 bases between. Per the germline V gene, CDR1 is SGHTA and CDR2 is FQGNSA. The CDR3 is 14 amino acids. This CDR3 reads CASSPQRESDEQYF. In DNA, the CDR3 is TGTGCCAGCAGCCCCCAAAGGGAGAGCGACGAGCAGTACTTC.

V is TRBV19 and J is TRBJ1-4, with D perhaps matching TRBD1 (5 bases). In germline, CDR1 is LNHDA, CDR2 SQIVND (reference sequence). The CDR3 is 14 residues long. Between the trimmed V and J ends, which lost 2 bases and 8 bases, there was a span of 12 bases. The CDR3 protein is CASSIPGGREKLFF. The CDR3 DNA reads as TGTGCCAGTAGTATACCCGGGGGAAGAGAAAAACTGTTTTTT.

The chain links TRBV28 to TRBJ1-2; possible D gene TRBD1, 5 bases. CDR3 length: 14 amino acids. CDR1 MDHEN and CDR2 SYDVKM come from the germline V gene. V dropped 6 bases and J dropped 9 bases, with 20 bases sitting between them. This CDR3 reads CASRLTGQGSSYTF. CDR3 nucleotides: TGTGCCAGCAGGTTAACGGGCCAGGGAAGTAGCTACACCTTC.

The chain couples TRBV9 to TRBJ2-5; 7 bases fit TRBD2. The J segment lost 4 bases and the V segment lost 4 bases, leaving 10 bases of the junction unmatched. Germline V lookup: CDR1 SGDLS, CDR2 YYNGEE. This CDR3 contains 15 residues. CDR3 amino acids: CASSISGVKGETQYF. The CDR3 nucleotides are TGTGCCAGCAGCATAAGCGGGGTAAAGGGAGAGACCCAGTACTTC.

The J gene is TRBJ1-1, the V gene TRBV10-1; D is ambiguous. Trimming removed 5 bases at V and 1 base at J, with 8 bases between. This CDR3 region has 13 residues. CDR1 WNHNN and CDR2 SYGVQD come from the germline V gene (reference sequence). This chain's CDR3 is CASSISPNTEAFF. Here the CDR3 DNA reads TGCGCCAGCAGTATCAGTCCGAACACTGAAGCTTTCTTT.

V and J are TRBV28 and TRBJ2-3; D is undetermined. Trimming shortened V by 3 bases and J by 1 base, and 8 bases separated the two germline ends. The germline CDR1 and CDR2 sequences are MDHEN and SYDVKM. This CDR3 has 14 residues. CDR3 loop: CASSLRSGTDTQYF. As DNA, the CDR3 is TGTGCCAGCAGTTTGAGGTCCGGCACAGATACGCAGTATTTT.

The V call is TRBV12-5, the J call TRBJ2-1; the match to TRBD1 covers 8 bases. Trimming cost V 7 bases and J 8 bases; bases outside gene matches: 19. Germline V gene lookup returns CDR1 LGHNT and CDR2 FRNRAP. The CDR3 sequence is 17 residues long. As DNA, the CDR3 is TGTGCTAGTGCTCTCTCGGTAATCAGGGGGCCTGGTGATGAGCAGTTCTTC. The encoded protein is CASALSVIRGPGDEQFF.

V gene TRBV11-2 combines with J gene TRBJ2-3, with a possible D match to TRBD1 (5 bases). Looked up from germline, CDR1 is SGHAT and CDR2 is FQNNGV. The ends were cut back, 2 bases at V and 5 bases at J, with 11 bases in the middle. The CDR3 runs 14 residues. The CDR3 here is CASSLPPREDTQYF. In DNA, the CDR3 is TGTGCCAGCAGCTTACCCCCCAGGGAAGATACGCAGTATTTT.

The chain joins TRBV5-1 to TRBJ2-7, with 9 positions matching TRBD1. Germline CDR1 is SGHRS and CDR2 is YFSETQ. This CDR3 is built from 17 residues. After removal of 0 bases from V and 2 bases from J, the junction contained 9 bases not matched to a gene. The DNA for the CDR3 is TGCGCCAGCAGCTTGGGTCCAAGGGACAGGGCTACCTACGAGCAGTACTTC. It codes for CASSLGPRDRATYEQYF.

The chain links TRBV28 to TRBJ1-2, with no clear D. Germline V gives CDR1 MDHEN, CDR2 SYDVKM. Trimming pared 3 bases from V and 2 bases from J, leaving 7 bases between. This CDR3 comprises 13 residues. This chain's CDR3 is CASSFGGNYGYTF. CDR3 DNA: TGTGCCAGCAGTTTCGGAGGGAACTATGGCTACACCTTC.

The chain uses TRBV2 and TRBJ2-3, with unresolved D. The germline V gene encodes CDR1 SNHLY and CDR2 FYNNEI. This CDR3 contains 11 residues. Deletions cut 5 bases from V and 2 bases from J, with 2 bases between. CDR3 loop: CASSYTDTQYF. The CDR3 nucleotides read TGTGCCAGCAGTTACACAGATACGCAGTATTTT.